This T cell receptor (beta chain) was documented in a study of blood T cell repertoires in COVID-19. Original processing methods: The assay estimated nucleated cells by amplifying reference gene primers. Sequenced by immunoSEQ multiplex PCR; TCRdb stores in-frame clones only, minus some. V and J calls and clone size are given by that table; D and trimming were obtained from the DNA. The sample lists 90,000 to 120,000 clones, roughly 80% occurring once. This TCR was sampled from a human donor in a cohort sampled during active COVID-19. Material: peripheral blood.

The CDR3 here is CATSDSGTGGNEKLFF. DNA of the CDR3: TGTGCCACCAGTGATTCCGGGACAGGGGGGAATGAAAAACTGTTTTTT. J is TRBJ1-4 and V is TRBV24-1, with TRBD1 matching over 11 bases. Per germline, CDR1 KGHDR and CDR2 SFDVKD. Trimming cost V 2 bases and J 5 bases; bases outside gene matches: 3. CDR3 size: 16 residues.